These T cell receptor beta chains were read from a single sample in a study of human T cells and chemical hapten exposure. MiXCR was run by TCRdb on the RACE reads, yielding one entry per CDR3 protein. The sample comprises over 300,000 distinct CDR3 sequences, less than 6.5% of which are singletons, and 2.5% to 3% rests with the top ten. The sample in question was whole blood, obtained in connection with sensitization to the hapten diphenylcyclopropenone (DPC). The receptors were sampled from a woman aged 45-65 years with alopecia areata. Some clones in this sample may be carry-over from other donors' samples. CDR3s include the opening cysteine and the closing phenylalanine or tryptophan. A D gene is named only where the DNA matches it firmly. Clone sizes are given selectively: once, few, many, or a class where the clone is expanded.

>14|TRBD1|TRBV20-1|many|TRBJ2-1
TGCAGTGCTAGTCCGGGACAGACCTACAATGAGCAGTTCTTC
CSASPGQTYNEQFF
>14|-|TRBV18|many|TRBJ1-5
TGTGCCAGCTCACGGGCAGGGAGCAATCAGCCCCAGCATTTT
CASSRAGSNQPQHF
>18|TRBD2|TRBV7-8|few|TRBJ2-7
TGTGCCAGCAGCTTAGCACCTTTGGCGGGAGTGAGGCTTTACGAGCAGTACTTC
CASSLAPLAGVRLYEQYF
>14|-|TRBV6-1|few|TRBJ1-1
TGTGCCAGCAGTGAAAGGGTAAAGATGACTGAAGCTTTCTTT
CASSERVKMTEAFF
>14|-|TRBV6-2/TRBV6-3|many|TRBJ2-2
TGTGCCAGCAGCCAGGTAGTTCACACCGGGGAGCTGTTTTTT
CASSQVVHTGELFF
>13|-|TRBV28|-|TRBJ2-4
TGTGCCAGCAGTGAGGTAGCCAAAAACATTCAGTACTTC
CASSEVAKNIQYF
>15|-|TRBV5-5|-|TRBJ1-3
TGTGCCAGCAGCTTGGCCCCCGCCTCTGGAAACACCATATATTTT
CASSLAPASGNTIYF
>13|-|TRBV4-2|many|TRBJ2-3
TGTGCCAGCAGCCACCTTCCCCCAGATACGCAGTATTTT
CASSHLPPDTQYF
>14|-|TRBV5-1|many|TRBJ1-1
TGCGCCAGCAGCTTGGAACAGGGAGGCACTGAAGCTTTCTTT
CASSLEQGGTEAFF
>15|-|TRBV6-6|few|TRBJ1-6
TGTGCCAGCAGATACTTCGGGGACAATAATTCACCCCTCCACTTT
CASRYFGDNNSPLHF
>14|TRBD1|TRBV5-1|many|TRBJ1-5
TGCGCCAGCAGCTTAACAGGGGTCAATCAGCCCCAGCATTTT
CASSLTGVNQPQHF
>16|TRBD2|TRBV10-3|many|TRBJ2-3
TGTGCCATCAGAGATCCGGGACTAGCGGGGCGAGATACGCAGTATTTT
CAIRDPGLAGRDTQYF
>15|-|TRBV6-5|-|TRBJ2-7
TGTGCCAGCACACCACTGGCGGGACGGAACTACGAGCAGTACTTC
CASTPLAGRNYEQYF
>14|TRBD1|TRBV6-5|many|TRBJ2-7
TGTGCCAGCAGTTATGTGACAGGGGACCACGAGCAGTACTTC
CASSYVTGDHEQYF
>16|-|TRBV4-3|many|TRBJ1-4
TGCGCCAGCAGCACCAGGGAGAGTTCGACTAATGAAAAACTGTTTTTT
CASSTRESSTNEKLFF
>12|-|TRBV5-6|-|TRBJ1-1
TGTGCCAGCAGCTTGGGTAGGAGTGAAGCTTTCTTT
CASSLGRSEAFF
>15|-|TRBV27|-|TRBJ1-5
TGTGCCAGCAGTTCGGGCAGGATATCAAATCAGCCCCAGCATTTT
CASSSGRISNQPQHF
>13|-|TRBV29-1|few|TRBJ1-1
TGCAGTTCTCCGGGACCGACGAACACTGAAGCTTTCTTT
CSSPGPTNTEAFF
>14|TRBD2|TRBV29-1|few|TRBJ2-7
TGCAGCGCTGCAGGACTAGCGGGGTCCTACGAGCAGTACTTC
CSAAGLAGSYEQYF
>14|-|TRBV5-4|few|TRBJ2-2
TGTGCCAGCAGCTTGGAGGCCTACACCGGGGAGCTGTTTTTT
CASSLEAYTGELFF
>17|-|TRBV7-2|-|TRBJ2-1
TGTGCCAGCAGCTTTTATAGCGGATTTAGCTCCTACAATGAGCAGTTCTTC
CASSFYSGFSSYNEQFF
>17|TRBD2|TRBV9|few|TRBJ2-5
TGTGCCAGCAGCGTAGAAGATAGCGGGAGGCCAGGAGAGACCCAGTACTTC
CASSVEDSGRPGETQYF
>14|-|TRBV12-3/TRBV12-4|many|TRBJ1-1
TGTGCCAGCATTCGGGACATAGAGAACACTGAAGCTTTCTTT
CASIRDIENTEAFF
>16|-|TRBV7-9|few|TRBJ2-7
TGTGCCAGCAGCGGGTACGGGTTCCGGGCGGACTACGAGCAGTACTTC
CASSGYGFRADYEQYF
>16|TRBD1|TRBV10-3|few|TRBJ2-5
TGTGCCATCAGTTCGGCCTGGACAGGCGCCCAAGAGACCCAGTACTTC
CAISSAWTGAQETQYF
>13|-|TRBV28|-|TRBJ2-7
TGTGCCAGCGCTGGGGGCCACTCCTACGAGCAGTACTTC
CASAGGHSYEQYF
>15|-|TRBV5-1|many|TRBJ2-3
TGCGCCAGCAGCTTGGGCAGGGGAGGCACAGATACGCAGTATTTT
CASSLGRGGTDTQYF
>15|TRBD2|TRBV28|many|TRBJ2-7
TGTGCCAGCAGTTTAATGACGGGAGGGTCGTACGAGCAGTACTTC
CASSLMTGGSYEQYF
>13|-|TRBV29-1|many|TRBJ2-7
TGCAGCGTTGAACTCGAAGGTCCCTACGAGCAGTACTTC
CSVELEGPYEQYF
>13|-|TRBV12-3/TRBV12-4|few|TRBJ2-7
TGTGCCAGCAGTTTAAGTGTAGGGGACGAGCAGTACTTC
CASSLSVGDEQYF
>18|TRBD2|TRBV13|few|TRBJ2-3
TGTGCCAGCAGCTTAGAGGGCTTGACTAGCGGGAGTACAGATACGCAGTATTTT
CASSLEGLTSGSTDTQYF
>12|-|TRBV6-5|-|TRBJ2-7
TGTGCCAGCAGCTCCTCGGTGGCCGAGCAGTACTTC
CASSSSVAEQYF
>16|TRBD2|TRBV6-2/TRBV6-3|few|TRBJ2-5
TGTGCCAGCAGTCTTAGGACTAGCGGGAGGAGAGAGACCCAGTACTTC
CASSLRTSGRRETQYF
>16|TRBD2|TRBV11-2|many|TRBJ2-3
TGTGCCAGCAGCCCCGCGTCGGCGGGGGGCACAGATACGCAGTATTTT
CASSPASAGGTDTQYF
>16|-|TRBV7-2|many|TRBJ1-3
TGTGCCAGCAGCTTAGAGGCCGGCATCTCTGGAAACACCATATATTTT
CASSLEAGISGNTIYF
>14|TRBD1|TRBV20-1|few|TRBJ1-5
TGCAGTGCTTCCGGGACAGGGAAAGGGCAGCCCCAGCATTTT
CSASGTGKGQPQHF
>14|-|TRBV10-3|-|TRBJ2-3
TGTGCCATCAGTGTGCGGGGGCTTTCAGATACGCAGTATTTT
CAISVRGLSDTQYF
>12|-|TRBV20-1|few|TRBJ1-1
TGCAGTGCCGGACAGACCAACACTGAAGCTTTCTTT
CSAGQTNTEAFF
>15|TRBD1|TRBV6-5|many|TRBJ1-1
TGTGCCAGCAGTTCCCCGGACAGGGTGTACACTGAAGCTTTCTTT
CASSSPDRVYTEAFF
>14|TRBD2|TRBV27|many|TRBJ2-7
TGTGCCAGCAGTTACACTAGCGGGAGTTACGAGCAGTACTTC
CASSYTSGSYEQYF
>13|TRBD1|TRBV28|many|TRBJ1-5
TGTGCCAGCAGTAGACAGGGGGTCCAGCCCCAGCATTTT
CASSRQGVQPQHF
>15|-|TRBV7-9|many|TRBJ1-3
TGTGCCAGCACCCGGGGCAGCGGGGTTGGAAACACCATATATTTT
CASTRGSGVGNTIYF
>15|-|TRBV4-2|few|TRBJ1-2
TGTGCCAGCTCTCGAGGGACGGAGATTAACTATGGCTACACCTTC
CASSRGTEINYGYTF
>15|-|TRBV5-1|many|TRBJ2-1
TGCGCCAGCAGCCATGACATCGTCTCCTACAATGAGCAGTTCTTC
CASSHDIVSYNEQFF
>13|-|TRBV28|-|TRBJ1-4
TGTGCCAGCAGTTTCCTTGATCTAGGAAAACTGTTTTTT
CASSFLDLGKLFF
>16|-|TRBV2|-|TRBJ2-1
TGTGCCAGCAGTCCCCTGGGGAGGAGCTCCTACAATGAGCAGTTCTTC
CASSPLGRSSYNEQFF
>15|-|TRBV9|few|TRBJ2-4
TGTGCCAGCAGCGCCGGAGCTCTAGGCAAAAACATTCAGTACTTC
CASSAGALGKNIQYF